This TCR beta chain originates from a study of T cells in Graves' hyperthyroidism and ophthalmopathy. Amplified TCR beta CDR3 regions came from RNA transcripts. The TCR CDR3 was amplified in a first-round RT-PCR using the HTBI primer set. From the multiplex PCR reads, TCRdb called clonotypes with MiXCR, one entry per CDR3 protein. The repertoire holds roughly 840,000 distinct CDR3 sequences, with over 35% as singletons. Graves' hyperthyroidism was deemed stable given no ophthalmopathy progression within 18 months. Germline V gene sequence: CDR1 MGHDK, CDR2 SYGVNS. The CDR3 loop spans 14 amino acids. The V segment lost 2 bases and the J segment 6 bases; nucleotides outside the gene matches: 7. Study outcomes and limitations: The blood repertoire included most of the expanded thyroid clonotypes above 0.001.

This clonotype was counted at least ten times. Its antigen is still unknown. Sequenced: blood. J is TRBJ2-7 and V is TRBV25-1; TRBD2 matches at 7 bases. This sequence originates from a young man with Graves' hyperthyroidism. CDR3 nucleotides: TGTGCCAGCAGTGAACCTAGCGGAATGGGCGAGCAGTACTTC. Its translation: CASSEPSGMGEQYF.